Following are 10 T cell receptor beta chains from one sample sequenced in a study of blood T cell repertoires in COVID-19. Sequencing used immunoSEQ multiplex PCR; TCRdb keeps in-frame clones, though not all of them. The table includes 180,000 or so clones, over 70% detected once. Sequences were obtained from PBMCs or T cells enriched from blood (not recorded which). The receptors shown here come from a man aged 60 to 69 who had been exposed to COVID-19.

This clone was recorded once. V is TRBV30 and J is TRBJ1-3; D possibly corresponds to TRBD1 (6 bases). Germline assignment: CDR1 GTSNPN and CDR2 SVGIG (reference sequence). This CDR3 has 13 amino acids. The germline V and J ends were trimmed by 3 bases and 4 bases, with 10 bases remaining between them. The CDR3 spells CAWRQGNGNTIYF. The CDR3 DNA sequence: TGTGCCTGGAGACAGGGCAACGGAAACACCATATATTTT.

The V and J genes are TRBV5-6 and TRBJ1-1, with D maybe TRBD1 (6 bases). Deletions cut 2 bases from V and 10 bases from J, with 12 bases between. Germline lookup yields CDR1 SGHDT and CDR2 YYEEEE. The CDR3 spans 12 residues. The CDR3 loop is CASSFTDRSAFF. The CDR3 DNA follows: TGTGCCAGCAGCTTTACGGACAGATCAGCTTTCTTT. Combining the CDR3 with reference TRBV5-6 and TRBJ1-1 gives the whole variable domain DAGVTQSPTHLIKTRGQQVTLRCSPKSGHDTVSWYQQALGQGPQFIFQYYEEEERQRGNFPDRFSGHQFPNYSSELNVNALLLGDSALYLCASSFTDRSAFFGQGTRLTVV.

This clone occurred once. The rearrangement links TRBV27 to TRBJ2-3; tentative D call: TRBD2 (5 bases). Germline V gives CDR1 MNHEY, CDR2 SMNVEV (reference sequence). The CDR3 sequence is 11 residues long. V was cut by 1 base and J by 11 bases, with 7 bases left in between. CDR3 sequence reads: CASSLFGEQYF. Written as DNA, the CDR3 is TGTGCCAGCAGTTTATTCGGGGAGCAGTATTTT.

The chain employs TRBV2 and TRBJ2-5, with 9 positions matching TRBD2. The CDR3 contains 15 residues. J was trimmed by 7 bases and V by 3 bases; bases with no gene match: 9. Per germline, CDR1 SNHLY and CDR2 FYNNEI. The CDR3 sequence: CASSEAGGRWGTQYF. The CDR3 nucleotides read TGTGCCAGCAGTGAGGCGGGAGGGCGGTGGGGGACCCAGTACTTC. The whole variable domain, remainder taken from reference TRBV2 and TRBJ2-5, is EPEVTQTPSHQVTQMGQEVILRCVPISNHLYFYWYRQILGQKVEFLVSFYNNEISEKSEIFDDQFSVERPDGSNFTLKIRSTKLEDSAMYFCASSEAGGRWGTQYFGPGTRLLVL.

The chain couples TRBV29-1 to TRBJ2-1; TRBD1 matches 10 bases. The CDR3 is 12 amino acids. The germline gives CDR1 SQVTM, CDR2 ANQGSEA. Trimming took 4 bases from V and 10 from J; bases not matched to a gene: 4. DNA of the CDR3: TGCAGCGTTGCGACAGGGGGCTGGGAGCAGTTCTTC. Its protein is CSVATGGWEQFF.

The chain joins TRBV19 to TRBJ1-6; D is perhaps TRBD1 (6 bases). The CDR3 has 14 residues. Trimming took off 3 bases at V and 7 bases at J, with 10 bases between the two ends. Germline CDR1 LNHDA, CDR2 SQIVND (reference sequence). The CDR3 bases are TGTGCCAGTAGTATCGGACAGAGAAATTCACCCCTCCACTTT. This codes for CASSIGQRNSPLHF.

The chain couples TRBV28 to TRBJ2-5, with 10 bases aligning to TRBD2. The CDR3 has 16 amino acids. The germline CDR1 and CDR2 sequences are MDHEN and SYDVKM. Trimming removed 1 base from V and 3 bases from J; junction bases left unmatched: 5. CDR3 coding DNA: TGTGCCAGCAGTTTATTAGGGCTAGCGGGAGAAGAGACCCAGTACTTC. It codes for CASSLLGLAGEETQYF.

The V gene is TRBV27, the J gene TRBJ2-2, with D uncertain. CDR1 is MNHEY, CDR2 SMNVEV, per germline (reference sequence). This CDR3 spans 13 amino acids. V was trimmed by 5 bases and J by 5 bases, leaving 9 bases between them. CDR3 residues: CASSVVRTGELFF. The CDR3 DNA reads TGTGCCAGCAGTGTGGTTCGGACCGGGGAGCTGTTTTTT.

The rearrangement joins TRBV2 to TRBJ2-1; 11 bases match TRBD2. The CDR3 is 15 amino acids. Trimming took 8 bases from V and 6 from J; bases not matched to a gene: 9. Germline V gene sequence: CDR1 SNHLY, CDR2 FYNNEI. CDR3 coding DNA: TGTGCCAGCTCTCCCAGGACTAGCGGGCTCAATGAGCAGTTCTTC. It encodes CASSPRTSGLNEQFF.

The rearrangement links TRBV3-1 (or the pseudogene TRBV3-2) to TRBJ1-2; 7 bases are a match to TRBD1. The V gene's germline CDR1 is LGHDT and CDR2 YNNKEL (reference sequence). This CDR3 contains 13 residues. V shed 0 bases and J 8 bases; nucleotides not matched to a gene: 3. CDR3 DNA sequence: TGTGCCAGCAGCCAAGATTGGGACAGCGGCTACACCTTC. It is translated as CASSQDWDSGYTF.